This T cell receptor beta chain was profiled in a study of T cell responses to AZD1222 COVID-19 vaccine. Regarding the study as a whole: All repertoire sampling was performed exclusively after the peak T cell response. Unmutated variant regions are reportedly the target of nearly half of TCRs that are spike-specific. The donor group comprised mostly white British people and more females; the analysis possibly underestimated clonal diversity.

Concerning this clone itself: Its antigen is unidentified.

TCRdb's copy holds only in-frame clones and misses some; the assay was immunoSEQ multiplex PCR. Counted here are about 150,000 clones, roughly 90% occurring once; the ten biggest clones make up roughly 3.2%. V was trimmed by 5 bases and J by 5 bases, leaving 7 bases between them. In germline, CDR1 is LNHDA, CDR2 SQIVND (reference sequence). This CDR3 comprises 12 residues. Combined were second doses at about 4 or about 12 weeks. Sequencing was performed on peripheral blood, taken 28 days after the second AZD1222 dose. The chain has TRBV19 and TRBJ2-1; no definite D call. This clonotype was obtained from an adult who received the AZD1222 COVID-19 vaccine. The CDR3 DNA sequence: TGTGCCAGTAGTTGGGCAGACAATGAGCAGTTCTTC. It yields the protein CASSWADNEQFF.